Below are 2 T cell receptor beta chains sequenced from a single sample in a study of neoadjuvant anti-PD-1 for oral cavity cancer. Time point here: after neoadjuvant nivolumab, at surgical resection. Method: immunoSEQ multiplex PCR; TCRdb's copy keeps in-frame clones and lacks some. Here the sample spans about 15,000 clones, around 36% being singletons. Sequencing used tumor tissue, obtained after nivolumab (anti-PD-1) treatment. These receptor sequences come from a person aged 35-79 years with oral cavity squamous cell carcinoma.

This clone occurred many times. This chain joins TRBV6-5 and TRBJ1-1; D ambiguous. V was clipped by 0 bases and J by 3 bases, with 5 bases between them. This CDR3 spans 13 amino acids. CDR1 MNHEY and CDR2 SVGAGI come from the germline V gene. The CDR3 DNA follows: TGTGCCAGCAGTTACTCGAGGGACACTGAAGCTTTCTTT. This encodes CASSYSRDTEAFF.

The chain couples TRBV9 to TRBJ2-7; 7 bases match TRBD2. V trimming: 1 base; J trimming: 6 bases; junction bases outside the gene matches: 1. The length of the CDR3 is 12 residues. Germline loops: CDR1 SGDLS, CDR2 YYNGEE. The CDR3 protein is CASSVWEGEQYF. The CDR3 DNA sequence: TGTGCCAGCAGCGTATGGGAGGGCGAGCAGTACTTC.